This note documents a single T cell receptor (beta chain) sequence. The data were obtained in a study of T cells in Graves' hyperthyroidism and ophthalmopathy. Researchers took RNA transcripts and amplified the TCR beta CDR3 regions from them. With the HTBI primer set, the TCR CDR3 went through a first round of RT-PCR. TCRdb analysed the multiplex PCR reads with MiXCR anew, one entry per CDR3 protein. The sample yields approximately 410,000 distinct CDR3 sequences, around 13% seen once. The length of the CDR3 is 13 residues. With V trimmed by 4 bases and J by 3 bases, 2 bases remained unmatched. CDR1 is MGHRA and CDR2 is YSYEKL in the germline V gene.

Sequencing was carried out using blood. The sequence was obtained from a woman aged 18-35 years with Graves' hyperthyroidism. V and J are TRBV4-1 and TRBJ2-7; 8 bases line up with TRBD1. The CDR3 DNA reads as TGCGCCAGCAGCCCGACAGGGGACTACGAGCAGTACTTC. Its translation: CASSPTGDYEQYF.